This TCR beta chain came from a study of shared clonotypes between healthy human individuals. Study overall: Researchers assigned three CD4 naive, three CD4 memory, two CD8 naive and one CD8 memory plate to each donor.

A note on this clone: Its antigen is not identified.

Naive-designated CD8 cells lacked CD45RO, were positively enriched for CCR7, and omitted terminally differentiated effector memory CD45RA+ cells. HIV-negative, healthy adults without recent acute infections or vaccinations were the donors. The study, taken as a whole, reports: Tissues were not sampled, only blood, and their repertoires likely differ. Rarefaction showed that sequencing of sorted subsets was incomplete (despite large depth).

TCRdb's copy holds only in-frame clones and misses some; the assay was immunoSEQ multiplex PCR. In the table there are around 620,000 clones, approximately 95% of which are singletons. Specimen: naive CD8+ T cells sorted from blood. The TCR was taken from a woman in her twenties or thirties in good health.

CDR3 in amino acids: CAWSVSVPGPYEQYF. The CDR3 DNA follows: TGTGCCTGGAGTGTATCGGTGCCAGGTCCCTACGAGCAGTACTTC. The chain combines TRBV30 with TRBJ2-7; D remains ambiguous. The CDR3 spans 15 residues. The V gene lost 0 bases and the J gene lost 2 bases, with 14 bases spanning the gap. Germline V CDR1 and CDR2: GTSNPN, SVGIG (reference sequence).